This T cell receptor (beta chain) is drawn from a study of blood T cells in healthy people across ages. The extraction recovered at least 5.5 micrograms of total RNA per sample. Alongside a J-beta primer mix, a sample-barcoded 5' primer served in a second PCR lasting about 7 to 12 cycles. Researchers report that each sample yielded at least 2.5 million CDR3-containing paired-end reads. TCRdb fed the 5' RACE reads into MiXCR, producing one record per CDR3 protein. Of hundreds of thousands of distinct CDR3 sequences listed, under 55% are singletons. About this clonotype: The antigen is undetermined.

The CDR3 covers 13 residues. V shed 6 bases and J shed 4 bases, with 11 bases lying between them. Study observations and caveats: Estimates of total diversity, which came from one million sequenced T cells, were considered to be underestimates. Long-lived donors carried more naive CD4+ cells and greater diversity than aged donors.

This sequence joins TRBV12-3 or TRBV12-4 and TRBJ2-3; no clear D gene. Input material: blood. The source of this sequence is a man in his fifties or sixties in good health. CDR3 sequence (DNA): TGTGCCAGCAGCAGTTCCACCTCAGATACGCAGTATTTT. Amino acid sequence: CASSSSTSDTQYF.